This T cell receptor beta chain comes out of a study of T cell repertoires in cytomegalovirus infection. Study overall: Both CMV infection and a matching HLA type were indicated by public TCR beta signatures.

Notes on this clonotype: As yet, its antigen is unknown. One junction end does not reproduce the germline sequence, and a read error may be involved.

Findings and caveats of the study: Public TCR beta family frequency separated CMV-and-HLA carriers, including in an independent cohort. Dominating the ex vivo response were HLA-C-restricted CMV-specific TCR beta clonotypes.

One entry per CDR3 protein results from TCRdb running MiXCR on the reads. The sample lists some 800,000 distinct CDR3 sequences; 25% to 35% were seen once. The CDR3 is 15 residues long. Germline CDR1 reads SGHTA; CDR2 reads FQGNSA. V gene TRBV7-2 combines with J gene TRBJ2-1; D is uncertain. The sample in question was cultured CD8+ T cells from PBMCs, obtained from culture after CMV antigen stimulation. The sequence was obtained from a human donor in good health (CMV status not recorded). Some clones in this sample may be carry-over from other donors' samples. The CDR3 is CVSSFWARSVNEQFF. Written as DNA, the CDR3 is TGTGTCAGCAGCTTTTGGGCTAGGAGTGTCAATGAGCAGTTCTTC.